Given below is one T cell receptor (beta chain) in context. Self-reported history from a screening survey and questionnaire set each donor's cohort. The CDR3 runs to 11 residues. V was trimmed by 3 bases and J by 7 bases, leaving 9 bases between them. CDR1 is DFQATT and CDR2 is SNEGSKA in the germline V gene (reference sequence). This sample is drawn from a study of blood T cell repertoires in COVID-19. Assay: immunoSEQ multiplex PCR; the TCRdb copy retains only in-frame clones and omits some. The table lists approximately 390,000 clones, over 75% of them singletons. The origin of this receptor is a woman between 40 and 50 years old with acute COVID-19. The sample was PBMCs or T cells enriched from blood (not recorded which). The chain has TRBV20-1 and TRBJ1-1, with D possibly matching TRBD1 (5 bases). CDR3 amino acids: CSASQGLEAFF. CDR3 nucleotide sequence: TGCAGTGCTAGTCAGGGACTTGAAGCTTTCTTT.